This T cell receptor beta chain came from a study of T cell repertoires in cytomegalovirus infection. TCRdb redid the calling of the reads with MiXCR, one entry per CDR3 protein. The sample includes around 280,000 distinct CDR3 sequences, 9.6% of them seen just once. V lost 10 bases to trimming and J lost 5 bases, with 11 bases between them. This CDR3 region has 11 residues. Germline V gene data show CDR1 as MDHEN and CDR2 as SYDVKM. This clonotype has at least ten counts. The sample consisted of PBMCs. The source of this sequence is a human donor in good health (CMV status not recorded). Some clones in this sample may be carry-over from other donors' samples. This chain links TRBV28 with TRBJ2-5, with a tentative D call TRBD2 (5 bases). The CDR3 bases are TGTGCCACAACCCGAGGGGAGACCCAGTACTTC. Its translation is CATTRGETQYF.